The T cell receptor (beta chain) under discussion was sequenced for a study of T-cell memory formation after mild COVID-19. The V and J ends lost 5 bases and 8 bases respectively, with 16 bases between them. CDR3 length: 14 amino acids. Germline assignment: CDR1 SGHTA and CDR2 FQGNSA. One entry per CDR3 protein, called by TCRdb with MiXCR from the 5' RACE reads. The sample holds about 610,000 distinct CDR3 sequences; about 18% are singletons and the top ten take around 7.8%. The clonotype was recovered from an adult woman who had mild COVID-19 (a few samples of this study predate the infection). Cell type and time point are not known. The sample taken for sequencing was PBMCs or a T cell subset sorted from them (not recorded which). The chain is built from TRBV7-2 and TRBJ2-4; D may correspond to TRBD1 or TRBD2 (6 bases each). CDR3 sequence (DNA): TGTGCCAGCAGCAGAGAGGGAAGGGGGGACATTCAGTACTTC. As protein: CASSREGRGDIQYF.